The clone carrying this T cell receptor beta chain was seen a single time. The data stem from a study of molecular identifiers for immune sequencing clone quantification. With V trimmed by 4 bases and J by 2 bases, 5 bases remained unmatched. The CDR3 loop spans 15 amino acids. From germline, CDR1 is DFQATT and CDR2 SNEGSKA (reference sequence). TCRdb ran MiXCR on the PCR reads and lists one entry per CDR3 protein. The sample yields approximately 630,000 distinct CDR3 sequences, about 25% seen once. The sequenced sample consisted of naive CD8+ T cells from blood, with Jurkat cell RNA spiked in. Subset given: FACS-sorted CD8+CD4-CCR7+CD45RA+ naive T cells. This chain uses TRBV20-1 with TRBJ2-3; TRBD2 agrees at 11 bases. This TCR was recovered from a human donor in good health. Some libraries in this study had Jurkat cell RNA spiked in. The CDR3 DNA sequence: TGCAGTGCTACCGGGACTAGCGGCCTCACAGATACGCAGTATTTT. Translated, it gives CSATGTSGLTDTQYF.